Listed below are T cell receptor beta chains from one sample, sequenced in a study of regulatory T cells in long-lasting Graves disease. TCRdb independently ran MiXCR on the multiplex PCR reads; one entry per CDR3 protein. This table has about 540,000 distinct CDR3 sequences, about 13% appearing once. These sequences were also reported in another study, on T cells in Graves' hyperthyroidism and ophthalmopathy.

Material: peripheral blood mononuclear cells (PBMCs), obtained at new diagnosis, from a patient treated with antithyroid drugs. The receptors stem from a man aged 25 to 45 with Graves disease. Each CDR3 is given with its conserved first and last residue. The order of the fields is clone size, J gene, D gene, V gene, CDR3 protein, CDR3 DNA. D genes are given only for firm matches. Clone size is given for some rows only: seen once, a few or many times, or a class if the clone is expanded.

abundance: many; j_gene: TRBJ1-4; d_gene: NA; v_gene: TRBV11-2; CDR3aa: CASSPPGREKLFF; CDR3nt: TGTGCCAGCAGCCCCCCGGGGAGGGAAAAACTGTTTTTT
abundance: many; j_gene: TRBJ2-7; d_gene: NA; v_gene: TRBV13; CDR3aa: CASSTGRGLLSYEQYF; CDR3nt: TGTGCCAGCAGCACTGGGCGGGGCCTTCTGTCCTACGAGCAGTACTTC
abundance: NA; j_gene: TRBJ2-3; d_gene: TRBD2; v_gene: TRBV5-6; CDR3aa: CASSLRWGLAGWGADTQYF; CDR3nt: TGTGCCAGCAGCTTGCGGTGGGGGCTAGCGGGCTGGGGAGCAGATACGCAGTATTTT
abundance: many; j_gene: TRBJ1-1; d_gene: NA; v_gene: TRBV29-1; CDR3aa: CSAVSPDNTEAFF; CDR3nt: TGCAGCGCGGTGTCCCCGGATAACACTGAAGCTTTCTTT
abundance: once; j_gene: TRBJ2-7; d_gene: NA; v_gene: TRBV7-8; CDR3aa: CASSQVPTSEGYEQYF; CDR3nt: TGCGCCAGCAGCCAAGTGCCCACGAGTGAAGGCTACGAGCAGTACTTC
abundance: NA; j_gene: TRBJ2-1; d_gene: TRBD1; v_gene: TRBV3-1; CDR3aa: CASSQKGALNNEQFF; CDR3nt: TGTGCCAGCAGCCAAAAGGGGGCCTTGAACAATGAGCAGTTCTTC
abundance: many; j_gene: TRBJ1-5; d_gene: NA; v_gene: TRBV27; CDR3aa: CASSRYRELENQPQHF; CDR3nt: TGTGCCAGCAGCCGATACAGGGAATTGGAAAATCAGCCCCAGCATTTT
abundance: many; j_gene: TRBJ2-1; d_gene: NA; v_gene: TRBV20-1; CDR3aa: CSARSGSYNEQFF; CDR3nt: TGCAGTGCTAGAAGCGGCTCCTACAATGAGCAGTTCTTC
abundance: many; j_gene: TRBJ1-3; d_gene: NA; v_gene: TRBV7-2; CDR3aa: CASSHLRGSGIVPDF; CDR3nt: TGTGCCAGCAGCCACCTCCGGGGATCGGGGATTGTTCCCGATTTT
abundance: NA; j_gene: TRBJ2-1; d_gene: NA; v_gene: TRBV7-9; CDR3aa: CASSLERTEYEQFF; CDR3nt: TGTGCCAGCAGCTTAGAACGGACAGAGTATGAGCAGTTCTTC
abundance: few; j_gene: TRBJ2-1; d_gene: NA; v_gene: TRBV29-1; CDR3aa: CSVRGGGGTGKSPYNEQFF; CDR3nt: TGCAGCGTTAGGGGGGGGGGTGGAACCGGCAAAAGCCCCTACAATGAGCAGTTCTTC
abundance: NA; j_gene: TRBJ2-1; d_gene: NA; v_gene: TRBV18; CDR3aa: CANSPSRDNEQFF; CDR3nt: TGTGCCAACTCACCGTCTAGGGACAATGAGCAGTTCTTC
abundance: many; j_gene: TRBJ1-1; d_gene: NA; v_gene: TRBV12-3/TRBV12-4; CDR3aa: CASSYARGTEAFF; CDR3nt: TGTGCCAGCAGTTACGCACGCGGAACTGAAGCTTTCTTT
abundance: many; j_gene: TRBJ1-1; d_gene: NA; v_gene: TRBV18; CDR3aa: CASSPRVPSAEAFF; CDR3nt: TGTGCCAGCTCACCACGGGTCCCATCCGCTGAAGCTTTCTTT
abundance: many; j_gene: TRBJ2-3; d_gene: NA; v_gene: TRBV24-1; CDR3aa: CATSAAQGRDTQYF; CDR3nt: TGTGCCACCAGTGCCGCACAGGGCAGGGATACGCAGTATTTT
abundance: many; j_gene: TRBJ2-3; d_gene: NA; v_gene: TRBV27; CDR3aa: CASSLSGLVGDTQYF; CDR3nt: TGTGCCAGCAGTTTATCGGGGCTAGTCGGGGATACGCAGTATTTT
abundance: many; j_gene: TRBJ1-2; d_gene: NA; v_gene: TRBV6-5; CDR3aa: CASSYGPPWSYTF; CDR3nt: TGTGCCAGCAGTTACGGGCCTCCGTGGAGCTACACCTTC
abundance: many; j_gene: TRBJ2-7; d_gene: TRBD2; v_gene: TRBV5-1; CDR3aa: CASSLSSGSVYEQYF; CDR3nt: TGCGCCAGCAGCTTGAGTAGCGGGAGTGTCTACGAGCAGTACTTC
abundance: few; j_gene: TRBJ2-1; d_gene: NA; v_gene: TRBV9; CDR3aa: CASSVDLTPQKQFF; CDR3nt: TGTGCCAGCAGCGTAGACTTGACTCCCCAAAAGCAGTTCTTC
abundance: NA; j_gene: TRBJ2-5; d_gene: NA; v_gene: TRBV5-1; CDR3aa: CASSLRGGKETQYF; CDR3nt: TGCGCCAGCAGTCTTCGGGGCGGGAAAGAGACCCAGTACTTC
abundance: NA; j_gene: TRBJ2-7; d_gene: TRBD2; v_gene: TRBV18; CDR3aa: CASSRGQLTGTSVYEQYF; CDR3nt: TGTGCCAGCTCACGGGGACAGTTAACCGGGACTAGCGTGTACGAGCAGTACTTC
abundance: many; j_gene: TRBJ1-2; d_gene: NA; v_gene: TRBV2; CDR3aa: CASSPGGSSLSGYTF; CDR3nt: TGTGCCAGCAGTCCTGGGGGTTCATCCCTTAGTGGCTACACCTTC
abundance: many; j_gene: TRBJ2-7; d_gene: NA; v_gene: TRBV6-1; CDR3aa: CASSLYRGRDEQYF; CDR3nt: TGTGCCAGCAGTCTCTACAGGGGGAGGGACGAGCAGTACTTC
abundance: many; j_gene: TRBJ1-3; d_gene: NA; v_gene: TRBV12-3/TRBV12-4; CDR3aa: CASSLLTGLSSGNTIYF; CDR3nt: TGTGCCAGCAGTCTTTTGACAGGACTAAGCTCTGGAAACACCATATATTTT
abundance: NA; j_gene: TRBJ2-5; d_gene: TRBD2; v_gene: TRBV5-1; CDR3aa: CASSLVEREGLETQYF; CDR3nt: TGCGCCAGCAGCTTGGTCGAGCGGGAGGGCCTTGAGACCCAGTACTTC